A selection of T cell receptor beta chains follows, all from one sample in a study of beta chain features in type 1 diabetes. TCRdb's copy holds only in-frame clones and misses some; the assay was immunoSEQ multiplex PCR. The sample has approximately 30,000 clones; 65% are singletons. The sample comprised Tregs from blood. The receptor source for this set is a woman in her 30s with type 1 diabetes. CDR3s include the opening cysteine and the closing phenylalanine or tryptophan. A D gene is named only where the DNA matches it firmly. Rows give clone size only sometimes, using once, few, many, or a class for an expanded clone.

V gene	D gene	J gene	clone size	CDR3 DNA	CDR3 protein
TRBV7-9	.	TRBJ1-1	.	TGTGCCAGCAGCTTTCAGGCCCTTTGGGCTTTCTTT	CASSFQALWAFF
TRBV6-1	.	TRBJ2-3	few	TGTGCCAGCAGTGTAAGCACAGATACGCAGTATTTT	CASSVSTDTQYF
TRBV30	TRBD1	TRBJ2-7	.	TGTGCCTGGGGGGCAGGGGGCTCCTACGAGCAGTACTTC	CAWGAGGSYEQYF
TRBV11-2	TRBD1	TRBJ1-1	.	TGTGCCAGCAGTCTCAGGGGGCTGCTGAACACTGAAGCTTTCTTT	CASSLRGLLNTEAFF
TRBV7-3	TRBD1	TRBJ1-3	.	TGTGCCAGCAGCTTAACGGGGCGCCAGGGGGCACCTGGAAACACCATATATTTT	CASSLTGRQGAPGNTIYF
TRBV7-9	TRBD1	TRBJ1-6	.	TGTGCCAGCAGCTACGGACAGGTTGCTTCACCCCTCCACTTT	CASSYGQVASPLHF
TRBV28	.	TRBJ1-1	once	TGTGCCAGCACCCAACCCGGGAACACTGAAGCTTTCTTT	CASTQPGNTEAFF
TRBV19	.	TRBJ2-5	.	TGTGCCAGTAGTATGTGGGCAGCCCAAGAGACCCAGTACTTC	CASSMWAAQETQYF
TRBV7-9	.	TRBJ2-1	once	TGTGCCAGCAGCTTACCAGGGATAAATGAGCAGTTCTTC	CASSLPGINEQFF
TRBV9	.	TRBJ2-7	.	TGTGCCAGCAGCGTAGCTTCTGGGGGGGCGGCACATCAGTACTTC	CASSVASGGAAHQYF
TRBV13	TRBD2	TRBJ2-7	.	TGTGCCAGCAGCCTCAAGCCAGCGGGATTATCCTACGAGCAGTACTTC	CASSLKPAGLSYEQYF
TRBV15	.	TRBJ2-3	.	TGTGCCACCAGAGGCGAGCGGGGCACAGATACGCAGTATTTT	CATRGERGTDTQYF
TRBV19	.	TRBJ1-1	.	TGTGCCAGTACCCCGGGGGCTTTCTTT	CASTPGAFF
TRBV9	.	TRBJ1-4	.	TGTGCCAGCAGCGTAACAGGCTATGAAAAACTGTTTTTT	CASSVTGYEKLFF
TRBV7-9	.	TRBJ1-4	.	TGTGCCAGCAGCCACATGGGGTCGGGAGAACTGTTTTTT	CASSHMGSGELFF
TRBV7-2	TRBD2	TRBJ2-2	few	TGTGCCAGCAGCTTACGACTAGCGGGAGGCGGGGAGCTGTTTTTT	CASSLRLAGGGELFF
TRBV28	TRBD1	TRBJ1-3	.	TGTGCCAGCAGTCCGGGGACAGGGGTCGGAAACACCATATCTTTT	CASSPGTGVGNTISF
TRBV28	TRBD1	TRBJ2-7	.	TGTGCCAGCAGTTTCCAGGGACAGGGAGCCTACGAGCAGTACTTC	CASSFQGQGAYEQYF
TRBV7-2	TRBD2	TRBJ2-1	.	TGTGCCAGCAGCCACAGGGTGGGACTAGCGGAATACAATGAGCAGTTCTTC	CASSHRVGLAEYNEQFF
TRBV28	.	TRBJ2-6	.	TGTGCCAGCAGTCGACTAGTCTCTGGGGCCAACGTCCTGACTTTC	CASSRLVSGANVLTF
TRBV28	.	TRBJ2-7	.	TGTGCCAGCAGTTTAGATCAGGGTTCCTTGCAGTACTTC	CASSLDQGSLQYF
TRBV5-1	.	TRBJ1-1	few	TGCGCCAGCAGCTTGATTCAGGACACTGAAGCTTTCTTT	CASSLIQDTEAFF